Following are 4 T cell receptor beta chains from one sample sequenced in a study of blood T cells in healthy people across ages (dated by TCRdb to the mid-2010s). Receptor libraries were prepared by 5' RACE. Sequencing took place on an Illumina HiSeq 2500. A second PCR of roughly 7 to 11 cycles was run with a J-beta primer mix and a sample-barcoded 5' primer. TCRdb's own reprocessing of the public reads used fastp at Q25 and MiXCR and kept productive beta chains. Rows merge per CDR3 protein into single entries with the most common DNA and genes. Counted in this sample were 650,000 to 800,000 distinct CDR3 sequences; more than 40% of them appeared once. The leading ten clones occupy around 21% of the sample. Sequenced: blood. Source of these receptors: a man in his sixties in good health.

This clonotype was seen a handful of times. The chain recombines TRBV5-1 with TRBJ2-1; 9 bases are a match to TRBD1. The V segment lost 3 bases and the J segment 7 bases; nucleotides outside the gene matches: 5. Germline V gene lookup returns CDR1 SGHRS and CDR2 YFSETQ. The CDR3 is 14 residues long. The CDR3 nucleotides read TGCGCCAGCAGCTCACCGGGACAGGGTAATGAGCAGTTCTTC. Protein sequence: CASSSPGQGNEQFF. Based on the CDR3 plus reference TRBV5-1 and TRBJ2-1, the full variable domain is KAGVTQTPRYLIKTRGQQVTLSCSPISGHRSVSWYQQTPGQGLQFLFEYFSETQRNKGNFPGRFSGRQFSNSRSEMNVSTLELGDSALYLCASSSPGQGNEQFFGPGTRLTVL.

There are a few counts of this clonotype. The chain employs TRBV3-1 and TRBJ1-5, with D hard to call. V was cut by 1 base and J by 6 bases, with 7 bases left in between. Germline CDR1 reads LGHDT; CDR2 reads YNNKEL (reference sequence). The CDR3 runs 13 residues. CDR3 in amino acids: CASSQGSSQPQHF. CDR3 nucleotides: TGTGCCAGCAGCCAAGGAAGTAGTCAGCCCCAGCATTTT.

The chain is built from TRBV5-1 and TRBJ1-4; the match to TRBD1 covers 9 bases. Germline V CDR1 and CDR2: SGHRS, YFSETQ. V dropped 4 bases and J dropped 8; count of bases not matched to a gene: 6. CDR3 length: 14 residues. The CDR3 sequence: CASSAGDRAEKLFF. Written as DNA, the CDR3 is TGCGCCAGCAGCGCCGGGGACAGGGCGGAAAAACTGTTTTTT.

This chain links TRBV5-5 with TRBJ1-1; D may be TRBD1 (6 bases). Germline-derived CDR1 and CDR2 are SGHKS and YYEKEE (reference sequence). The CDR3 consists of 17 residues. Between the trimmed V and J ends, which lost 0 bases and 2 bases, there was a span of 17 bases. In nucleotides, the CDR3 is TGTGCCAGCAGCTTGGAGGGGGGCAGGGCAAGAAACACTGAAGCTTTCTTT. Translated, it gives CASSLEGGRARNTEAFF. Full variable domain (outside the CDR3, taken from reference TRBV5-5 and TRBJ1-1): DAGVTQSPTHLIKTRGQQVTLRCSPISGHKSVSWYQQVLGQGPQFIFQYYEKEERGRGNFPDRFSARQFPNYSSELNVNALLLGDSALYLCASSLEGGRARNTEAFFGQGTRLTVV.